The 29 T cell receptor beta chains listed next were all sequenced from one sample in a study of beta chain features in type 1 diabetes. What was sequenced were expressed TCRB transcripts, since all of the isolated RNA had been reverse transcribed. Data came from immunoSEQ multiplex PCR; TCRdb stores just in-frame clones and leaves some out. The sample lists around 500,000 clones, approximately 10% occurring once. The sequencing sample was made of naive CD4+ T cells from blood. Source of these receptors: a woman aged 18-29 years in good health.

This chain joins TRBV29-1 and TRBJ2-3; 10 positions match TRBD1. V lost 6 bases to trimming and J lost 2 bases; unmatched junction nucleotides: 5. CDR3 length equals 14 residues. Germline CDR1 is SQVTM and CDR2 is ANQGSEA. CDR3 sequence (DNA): TGCAGCGTCGGGACAGGGGAGTCCACAGATACGCAGTATTTT. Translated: CSVGTGESTDTQYF.

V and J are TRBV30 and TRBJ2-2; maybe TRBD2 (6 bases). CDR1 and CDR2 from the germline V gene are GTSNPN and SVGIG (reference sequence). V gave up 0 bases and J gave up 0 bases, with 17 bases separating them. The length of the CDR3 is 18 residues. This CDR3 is CAWSVQLGRPTNTGELFF. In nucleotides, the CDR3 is TGTGCCTGGAGTGTACAATTGGGGAGGCCTACGAACACCGGGGAGCTGTTTTTT.

Here the CDR3 reads CASSPWLGRGNTEAFF. The CDR3 nucleotides are TGTGCCAGCAGCCCTTGGTTGGGCAGGGGGAACACTGAAGCTTTCTTT. This chain joins TRBV9 and TRBJ1-1; TRBD1 might be the D (6 bases). The CDR3 totals 16 residues. With 4 bases removed from V and 1 base from J, the gap between germline ends came to 17 bases. Germline CDR1 and CDR2: SGDLS and YYNGEE.

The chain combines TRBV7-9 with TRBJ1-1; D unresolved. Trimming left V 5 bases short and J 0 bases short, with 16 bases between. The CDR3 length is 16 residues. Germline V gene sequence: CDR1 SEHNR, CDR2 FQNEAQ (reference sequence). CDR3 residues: CASSLQFETMNTEAFF. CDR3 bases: TGTGCCAGCAGCCTCCAATTTGAGACAATGAACACTGAAGCTTTCTTT.

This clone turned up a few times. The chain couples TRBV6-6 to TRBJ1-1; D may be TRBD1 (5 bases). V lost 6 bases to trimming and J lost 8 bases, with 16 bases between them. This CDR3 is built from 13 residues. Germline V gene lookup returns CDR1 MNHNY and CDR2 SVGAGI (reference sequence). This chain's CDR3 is CASSQIPGTEAFF. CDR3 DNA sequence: TGTGCCAGCAGCCAGATCCCCGGGACGGAAGCTTTCTTT.

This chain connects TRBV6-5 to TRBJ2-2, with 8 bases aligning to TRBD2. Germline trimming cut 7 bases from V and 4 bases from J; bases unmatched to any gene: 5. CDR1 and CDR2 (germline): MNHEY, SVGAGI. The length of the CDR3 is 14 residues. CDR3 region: CASKTGGGTGELFF. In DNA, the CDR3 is TGTGCCAGCAAAACGGGAGGGGGCACCGGGGAGCTGTTTTTT.

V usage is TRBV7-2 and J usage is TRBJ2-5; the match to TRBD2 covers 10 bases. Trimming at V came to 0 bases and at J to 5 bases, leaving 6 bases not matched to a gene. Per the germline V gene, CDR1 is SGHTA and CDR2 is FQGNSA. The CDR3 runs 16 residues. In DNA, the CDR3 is TGTGCCAGCAGCTTAGCGCTAGCGGGAGCGTTGGAGACCCAGTACTTC. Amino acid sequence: CASSLALAGALETQYF.

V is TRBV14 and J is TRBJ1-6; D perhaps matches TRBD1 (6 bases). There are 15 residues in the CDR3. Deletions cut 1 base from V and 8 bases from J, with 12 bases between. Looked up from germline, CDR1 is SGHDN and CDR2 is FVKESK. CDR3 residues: CASSQVRRGHSPLHF. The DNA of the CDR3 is TGTGCCAGCAGCCAAGTCCGCAGGGGCCATTCACCCCTCCACTTT.

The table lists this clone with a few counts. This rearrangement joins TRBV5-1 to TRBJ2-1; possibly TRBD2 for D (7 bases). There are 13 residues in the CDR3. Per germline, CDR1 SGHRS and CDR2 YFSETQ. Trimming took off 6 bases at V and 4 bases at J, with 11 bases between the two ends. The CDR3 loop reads CASTRGAYNEQFF. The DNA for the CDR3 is TGCGCCAGCACCCGGGGGGCTTACAATGAGCAGTTCTTC.

For the CDR3, the DNA is TGTGCCAGCAGCGTAGCAAGCGGTCTAGCCAAAAACATTCAGTACTTC. Encoded protein: CASSVASGLAKNIQYF. V usage is TRBV9 and J usage is TRBJ2-4, with D perhaps TRBD2 (5 bases). The CDR3 extends over 16 amino acids. The V end lost 0 bases, the J end lost 0 bases, and 10 bases lay between the germline ends. Germline loops: CDR1 SGDLS, CDR2 YYNGEE.

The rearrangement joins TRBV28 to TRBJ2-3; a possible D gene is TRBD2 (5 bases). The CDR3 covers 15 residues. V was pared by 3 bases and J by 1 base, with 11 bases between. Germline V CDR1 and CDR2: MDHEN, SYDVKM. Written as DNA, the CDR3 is TGTGCCAGCAGTTTCCTGGGGAGCGGCACAGATACGCAGTATTTT. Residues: CASSFLGSGTDTQYF.

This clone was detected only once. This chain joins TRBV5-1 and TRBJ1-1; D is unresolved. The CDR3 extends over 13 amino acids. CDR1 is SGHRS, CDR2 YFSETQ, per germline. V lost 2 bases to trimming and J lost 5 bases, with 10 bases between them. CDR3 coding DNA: TGCGCCAGCAGCTTAACCGGGGAGACTGAAGCTTTCTTT. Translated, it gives CASSLTGETEAFF.

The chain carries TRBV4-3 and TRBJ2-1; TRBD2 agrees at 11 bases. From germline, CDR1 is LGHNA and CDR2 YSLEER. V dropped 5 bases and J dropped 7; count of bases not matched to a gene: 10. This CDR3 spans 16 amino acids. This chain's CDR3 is CASSFYSGGAENEQFF. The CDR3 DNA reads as TGCGCCAGCAGCTTTTATAGCGGGGGGGCCGAGAATGAGCAGTTCTTC.

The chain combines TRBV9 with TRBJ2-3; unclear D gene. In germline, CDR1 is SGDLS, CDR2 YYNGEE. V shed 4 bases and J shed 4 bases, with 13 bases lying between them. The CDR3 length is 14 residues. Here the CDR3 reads CASSRRTEADTQYF. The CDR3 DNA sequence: TGTGCCAGCAGCCGTAGGACGGAAGCAGATACGCAGTATTTT. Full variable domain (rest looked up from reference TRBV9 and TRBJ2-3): DSGVTQTPKHLITATGQRVTLRCSPRSGDLSVYWYQQSLDQGLQFLIQYYNGEERAKGNILERFSAQQFPDLHSELNLSSLELGDSALYFCASSRRTEADTQYFGPGTRLTVL.

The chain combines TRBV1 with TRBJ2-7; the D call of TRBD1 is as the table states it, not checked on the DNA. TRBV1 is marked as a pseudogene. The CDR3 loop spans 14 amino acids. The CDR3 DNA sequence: TGCACCACCGCGGACAGGGCAAGCTCCTACGAGCAGTACTTC. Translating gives CTTADRASSYEQYF.

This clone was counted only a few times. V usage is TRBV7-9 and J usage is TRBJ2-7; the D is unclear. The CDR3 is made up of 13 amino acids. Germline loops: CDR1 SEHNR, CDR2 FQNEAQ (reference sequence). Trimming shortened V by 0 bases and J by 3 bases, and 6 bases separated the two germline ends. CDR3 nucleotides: TGTGCCAGCAGCTTAGCGAAAAACTACGAGCAGTACTTC. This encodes CASSLAKNYEQYF.

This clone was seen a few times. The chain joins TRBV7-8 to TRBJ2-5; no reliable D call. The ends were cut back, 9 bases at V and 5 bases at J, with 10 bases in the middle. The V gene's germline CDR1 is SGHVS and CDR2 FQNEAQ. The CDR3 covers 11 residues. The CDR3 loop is CASLRRETQYF. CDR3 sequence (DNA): TGTGCCAGTCTCCGTCGCGAGACCCAGTACTTC.

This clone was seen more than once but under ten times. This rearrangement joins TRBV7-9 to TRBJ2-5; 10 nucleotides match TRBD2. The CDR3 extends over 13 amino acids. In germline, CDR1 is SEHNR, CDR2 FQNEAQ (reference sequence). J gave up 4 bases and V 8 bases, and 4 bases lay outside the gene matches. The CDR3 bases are TGTGCCAGCGGCATAGCGGGAGGAGAGACCCAGTACTTC. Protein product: CASGIAGGETQYF.

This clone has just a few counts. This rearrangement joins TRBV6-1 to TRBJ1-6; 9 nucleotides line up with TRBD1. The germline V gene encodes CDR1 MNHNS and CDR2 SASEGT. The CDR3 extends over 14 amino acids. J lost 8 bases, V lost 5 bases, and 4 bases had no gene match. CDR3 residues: CASSSGTGHSPLHF. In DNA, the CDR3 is TGTGCCAGCAGTTCCGGGACAGGGCATTCACCCCTCCACTTT.

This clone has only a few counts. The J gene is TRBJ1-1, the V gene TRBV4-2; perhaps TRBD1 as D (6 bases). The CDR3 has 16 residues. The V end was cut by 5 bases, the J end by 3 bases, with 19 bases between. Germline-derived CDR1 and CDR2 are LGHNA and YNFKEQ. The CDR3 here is CASSLRLGQWDTEAFF. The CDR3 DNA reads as TGTGCCAGCAGCTTAAGACTGGGACAATGGGACACTGAAGCTTTCTTT.

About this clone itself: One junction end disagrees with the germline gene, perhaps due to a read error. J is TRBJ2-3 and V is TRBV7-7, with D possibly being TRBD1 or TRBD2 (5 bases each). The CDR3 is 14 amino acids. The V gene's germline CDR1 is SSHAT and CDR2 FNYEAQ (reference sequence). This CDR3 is CASSSRRGADTQYF. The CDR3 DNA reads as TGTGCTAGCAGCTCTCGTCGGGGCGCGGATACGCAGTATTTT.

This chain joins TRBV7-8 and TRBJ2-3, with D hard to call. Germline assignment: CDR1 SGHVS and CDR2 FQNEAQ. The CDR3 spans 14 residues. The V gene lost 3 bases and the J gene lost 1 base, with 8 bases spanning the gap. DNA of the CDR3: TGTGCCAGCAGCTTTGGTTCGGGCACAGATACGCAGTATTTT. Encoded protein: CASSFGSGTDTQYF.

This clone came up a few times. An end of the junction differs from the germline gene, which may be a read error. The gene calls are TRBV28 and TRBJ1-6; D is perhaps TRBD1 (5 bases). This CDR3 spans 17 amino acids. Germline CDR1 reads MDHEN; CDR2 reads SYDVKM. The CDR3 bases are TGTGACAGCAGTTTAGGAGGGGTGCCGCGCGGAAATTCACCCCTCCACTTT. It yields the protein CDSSLGGVPRGNSPLHF.

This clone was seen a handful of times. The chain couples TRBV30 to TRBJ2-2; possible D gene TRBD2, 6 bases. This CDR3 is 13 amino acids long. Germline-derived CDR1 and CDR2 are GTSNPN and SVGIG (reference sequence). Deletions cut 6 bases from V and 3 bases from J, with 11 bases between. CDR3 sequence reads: CACQWEDTGELFF. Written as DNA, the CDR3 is TGTGCCTGCCAGTGGGAGGACACCGGGGAGCTGTTTTTT.

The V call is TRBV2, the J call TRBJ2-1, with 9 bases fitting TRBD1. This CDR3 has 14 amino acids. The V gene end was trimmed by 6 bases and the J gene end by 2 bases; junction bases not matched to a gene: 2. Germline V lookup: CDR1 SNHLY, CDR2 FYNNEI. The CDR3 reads CASRDRGPYNEQFF. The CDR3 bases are TGTGCCAGCAGGGACAGGGGCCCCTACAATGAGCAGTTCTTC.

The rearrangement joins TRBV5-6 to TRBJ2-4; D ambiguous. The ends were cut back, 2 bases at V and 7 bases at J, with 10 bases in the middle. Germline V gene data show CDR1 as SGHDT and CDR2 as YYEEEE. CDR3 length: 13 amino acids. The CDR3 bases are TGTGCCAGCAGCTTCGGGCCCGGCAACATTCAGTACTTC. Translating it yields CASSFGPGNIQYF.

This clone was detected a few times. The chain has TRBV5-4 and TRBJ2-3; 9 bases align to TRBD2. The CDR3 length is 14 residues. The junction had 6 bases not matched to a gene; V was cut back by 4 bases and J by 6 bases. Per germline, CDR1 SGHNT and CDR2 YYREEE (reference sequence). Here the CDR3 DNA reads TGTGCCAGCAGCGACGCTAGCGGGAAGGATACGCAGTATTTT. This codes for CASSDASGKDTQYF.

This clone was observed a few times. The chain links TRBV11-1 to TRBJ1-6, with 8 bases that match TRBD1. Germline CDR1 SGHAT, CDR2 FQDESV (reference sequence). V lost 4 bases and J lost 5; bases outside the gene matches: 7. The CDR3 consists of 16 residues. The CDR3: CASSYRTGLNNSPLHF. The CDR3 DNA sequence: TGTGCCAGCAGCTACAGGACAGGGTTGAATAATTCACCCCTCCACTTT.

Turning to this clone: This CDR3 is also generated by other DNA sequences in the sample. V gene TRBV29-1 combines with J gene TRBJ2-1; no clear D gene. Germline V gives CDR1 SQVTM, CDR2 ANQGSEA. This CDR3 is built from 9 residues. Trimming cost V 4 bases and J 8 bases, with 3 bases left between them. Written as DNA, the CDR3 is TGCAGCGTTGGGTATGAGCAGTTCTTC. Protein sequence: CSVGYEQFF.